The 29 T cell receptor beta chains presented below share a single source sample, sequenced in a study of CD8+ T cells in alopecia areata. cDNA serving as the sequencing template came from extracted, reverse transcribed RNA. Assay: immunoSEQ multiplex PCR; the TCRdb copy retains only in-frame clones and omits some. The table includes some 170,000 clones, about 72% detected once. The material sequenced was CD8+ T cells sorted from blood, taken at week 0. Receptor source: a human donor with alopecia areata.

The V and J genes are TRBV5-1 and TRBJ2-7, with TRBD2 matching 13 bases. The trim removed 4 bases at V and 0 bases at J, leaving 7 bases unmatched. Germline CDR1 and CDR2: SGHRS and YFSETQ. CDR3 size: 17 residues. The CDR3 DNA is TGCGCCAGCAGCCTAGGACTAGCGGGGGCCTCCTCCTACGAGCAGTACTTC. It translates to CASSLGLAGASSYEQYF.

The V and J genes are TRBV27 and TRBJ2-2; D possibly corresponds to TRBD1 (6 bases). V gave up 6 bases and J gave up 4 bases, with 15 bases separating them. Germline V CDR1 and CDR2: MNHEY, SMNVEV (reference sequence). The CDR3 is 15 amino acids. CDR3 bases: TGTGCCAGCAGAAATAACAGGGTTGTCACCGGGGAGCTGTTTTTT. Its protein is CASRNNRVVTGELFF.

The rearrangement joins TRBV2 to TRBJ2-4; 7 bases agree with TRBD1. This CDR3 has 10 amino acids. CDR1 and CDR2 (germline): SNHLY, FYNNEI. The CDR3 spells CATQATGQYF. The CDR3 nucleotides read TGTGCGACCCAGGCGACAGGGCAGTACTTC.

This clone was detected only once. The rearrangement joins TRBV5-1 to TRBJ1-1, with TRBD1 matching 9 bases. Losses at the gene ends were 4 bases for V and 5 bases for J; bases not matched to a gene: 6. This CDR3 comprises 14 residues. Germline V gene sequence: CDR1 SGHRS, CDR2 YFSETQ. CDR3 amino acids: CASSRKTGGTEAFF. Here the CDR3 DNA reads TGCGCCAGCAGCCGAAAGACAGGGGGGACTGAAGCTTTCTTT.

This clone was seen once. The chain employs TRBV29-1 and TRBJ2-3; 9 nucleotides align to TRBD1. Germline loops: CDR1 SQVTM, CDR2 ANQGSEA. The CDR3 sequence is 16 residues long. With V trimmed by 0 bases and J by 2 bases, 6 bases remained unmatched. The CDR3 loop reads CSVEEMWDRDTDTQYF. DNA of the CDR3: TGCAGCGTTGAAGAGATGTGGGACAGGGACACAGATACGCAGTATTTT.

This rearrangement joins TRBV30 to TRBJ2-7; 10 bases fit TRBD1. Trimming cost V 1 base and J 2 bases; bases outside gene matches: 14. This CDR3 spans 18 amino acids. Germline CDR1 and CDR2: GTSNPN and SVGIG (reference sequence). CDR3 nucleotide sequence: TGTGCCTGGAGTGGTTACCGGGACAGGGGAACCCCCGCCTACGAGCAGTACTTC. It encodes CAWSGYRDRGTPAYEQYF.

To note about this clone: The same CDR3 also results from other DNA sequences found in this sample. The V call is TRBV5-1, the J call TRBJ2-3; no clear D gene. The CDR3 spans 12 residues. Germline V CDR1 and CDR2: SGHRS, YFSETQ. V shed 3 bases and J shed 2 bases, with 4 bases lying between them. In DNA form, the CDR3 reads TGCGCCAGCAGCTCCAACACAGATACGCAGTATTTT. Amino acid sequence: CASSSNTDTQYF.

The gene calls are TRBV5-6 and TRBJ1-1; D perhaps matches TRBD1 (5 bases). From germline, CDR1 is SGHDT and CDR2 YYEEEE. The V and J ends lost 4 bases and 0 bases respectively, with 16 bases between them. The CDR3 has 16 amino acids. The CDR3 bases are TGTGCCAGCAGCGCGGGGACCGACGTAATGAACACTGAAGCTTTCTTT. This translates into CASSAGTDVMNTEAFF.

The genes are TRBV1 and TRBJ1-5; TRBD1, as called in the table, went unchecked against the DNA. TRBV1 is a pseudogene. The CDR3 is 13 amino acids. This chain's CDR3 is CTRYTELYQPQHF. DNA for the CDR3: TGCACCAGATATACAGAACTCTATCAGCCCCAGCATTTT.

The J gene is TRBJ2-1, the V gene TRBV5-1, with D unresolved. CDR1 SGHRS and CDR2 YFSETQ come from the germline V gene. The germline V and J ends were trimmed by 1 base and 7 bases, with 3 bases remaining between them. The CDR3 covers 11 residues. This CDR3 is CASSLTNEQFF. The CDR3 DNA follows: TGCGCCAGCAGCTTGACTAATGAGCAGTTCTTC.

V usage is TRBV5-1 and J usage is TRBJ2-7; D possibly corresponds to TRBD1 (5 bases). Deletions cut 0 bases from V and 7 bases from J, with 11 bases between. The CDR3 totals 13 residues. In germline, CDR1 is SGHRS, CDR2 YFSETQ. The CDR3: CASSLVGVEEQYF. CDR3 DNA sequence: TGCGCCAGCAGCTTGGTAGGGGTGGAGGAGCAGTACTTC.

The chain's CDR3 is CASSMMADGYTF. The CDR3 coding sequence is TGTGCCAGTAGTATGATGGCGGATGGCTACACCTTC. This chain connects TRBV19 to TRBJ1-2; D is undetermined. The CDR3 length is 12 residues. In germline, CDR1 is LNHDA, CDR2 SQIVND (reference sequence). With 3 bases removed from V and 6 bases from J, the gap between germline ends came to 8 bases.

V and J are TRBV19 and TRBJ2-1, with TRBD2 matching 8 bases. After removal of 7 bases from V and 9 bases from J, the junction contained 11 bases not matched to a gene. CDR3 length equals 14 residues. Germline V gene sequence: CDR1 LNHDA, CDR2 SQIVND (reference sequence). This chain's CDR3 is CASKPRGGLSEQFF. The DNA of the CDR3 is TGTGCCAGTAAGCCCCGGGGGGGGCTGAGTGAGCAGTTCTTC.

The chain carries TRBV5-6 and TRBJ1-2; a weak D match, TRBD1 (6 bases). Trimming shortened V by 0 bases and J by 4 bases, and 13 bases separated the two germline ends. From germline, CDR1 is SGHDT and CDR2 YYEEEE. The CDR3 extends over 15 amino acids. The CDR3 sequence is CASSLAGGRPYGYTF. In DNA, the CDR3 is TGTGCCAGCAGCTTGGCCGGGGGGCGGCCCTATGGCTACACCTTC.

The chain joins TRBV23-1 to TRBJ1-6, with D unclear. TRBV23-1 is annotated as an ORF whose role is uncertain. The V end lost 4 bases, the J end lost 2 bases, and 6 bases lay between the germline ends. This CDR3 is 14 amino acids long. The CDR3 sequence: CASSRNPYNSPLHF. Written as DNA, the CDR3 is TGCGCCAGCAGTCGGAATCCCTATAATTCACCCCTCCACTTT.

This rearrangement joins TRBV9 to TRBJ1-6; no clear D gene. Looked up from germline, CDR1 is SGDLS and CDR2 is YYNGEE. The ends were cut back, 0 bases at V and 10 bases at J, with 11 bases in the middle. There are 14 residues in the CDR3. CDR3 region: CASSVVSLGSPLHF. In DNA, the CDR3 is TGTGCCAGCAGCGTAGTGTCTCTGGGATCACCCCTCCACTTT. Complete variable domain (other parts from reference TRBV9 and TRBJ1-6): DSGVTQTPKHLITATGQRVTLRCSPRSGDLSVYWYQQSLDQGLQFLIQYYNGEERAKGNILERFSAQQFPDLHSELNLSSLELGDSALYFCASSVVSLGSPLHFGNGTRLTVT.

The CDR3 DNA is TGTGCCAGCAGCCCCCCGGACAGTGAGCAGTTCTTC. Translating gives CASSPPDSEQFF. This rearrangement joins TRBV11-2 to TRBJ2-1; D may be TRBD1 (6 bases). V was clipped by 5 bases and J by 9 bases, with 11 bases between them. The CDR3 is 12 residues long. CDR1 is SGHAT and CDR2 is FQNNGV in the germline V gene. The variable domain in full, completed from reference TRBV11-2 and TRBJ2-1, reads EAGVAQSPRYKIIEKRQSVAFWCNPISGHATLYWYQQILGQGPKLLIQFQNNGVVDDSQLPKDRFSAERLKGVDSTLKIQPAKLEDSAVYLCASSPPDSEQFFGPGTRLTVL.

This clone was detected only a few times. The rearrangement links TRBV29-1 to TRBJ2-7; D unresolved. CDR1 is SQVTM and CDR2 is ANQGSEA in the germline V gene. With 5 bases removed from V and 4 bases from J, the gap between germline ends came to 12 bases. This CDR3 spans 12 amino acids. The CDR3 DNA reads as TGCAGCGTTCAGTTAATGGGATACGAGCAGTACTTC. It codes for CSVQLMGYEQYF.

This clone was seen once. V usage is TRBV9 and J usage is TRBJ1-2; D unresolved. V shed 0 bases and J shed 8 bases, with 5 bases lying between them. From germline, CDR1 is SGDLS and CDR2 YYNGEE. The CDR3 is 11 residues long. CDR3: CASSVASGYTF. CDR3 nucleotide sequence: TGTGCCAGCAGCGTAGCTTCGGGCTACACCTTC.

Here the CDR3 DNA reads TGTGCCAGCAGCTCCCCTGGGGGGGGGATGGGACTGAGGCTGTATTTT. It encodes CASSSPGGGMGLRLYF. The chain has TRBV5-4 and TRBJ2-3; 7 bases are a match to TRBD2. The V segment lost 3 bases and the J segment 14 bases; nucleotides outside the gene matches: 21. The germline V gene has CDR1 SGHNT and CDR2 YYREEE (reference sequence). The CDR3 has 16 residues.

The CDR3 loop reads CASSLEVYGSHDQPQHF. The CDR3, as DNA: TGTGCCAGCAGCTTAGAAGTCTACGGGTCGCATGATCAGCCCCAGCATTTT. The chain uses TRBV7-9 and TRBJ1-5; D gene uncertain. This CDR3 comprises 17 residues. Per the germline V gene, CDR1 is SEHNR and CDR2 is FQNEAQ (reference sequence). V gave up 1 base and J gave up 5 bases, with 18 bases separating them.

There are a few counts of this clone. The CDR3 loop reads CSAGTSGGFSYNEQFF. In nucleotides, the CDR3 is TGCAGCGCTGGGACTAGCGGGGGGTTCTCCTACAATGAGCAGTTCTTC. The chain links TRBV29-1 to TRBJ2-1, with 15 bases that match TRBD2. V gave up 7 bases and J gave up 0 bases; unmatched junction bases: 4. In germline, CDR1 is SQVTM, CDR2 ANQGSEA. This CDR3 region has 16 residues.

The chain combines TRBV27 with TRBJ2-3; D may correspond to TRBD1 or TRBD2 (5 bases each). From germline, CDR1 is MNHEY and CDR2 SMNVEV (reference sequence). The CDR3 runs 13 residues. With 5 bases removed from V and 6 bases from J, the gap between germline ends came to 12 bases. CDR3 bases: TGTGCCAGCAGTAAACTGGGGGTGGATACGCAGTATTTT. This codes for CASSKLGVDTQYF.

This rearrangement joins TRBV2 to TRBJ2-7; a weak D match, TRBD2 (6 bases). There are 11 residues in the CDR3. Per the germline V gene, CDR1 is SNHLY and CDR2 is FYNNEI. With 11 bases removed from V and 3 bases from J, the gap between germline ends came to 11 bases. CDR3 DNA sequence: TGTGCCGTGGAGGGGCTCTACGAGCAGTACTTC. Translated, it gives CAVEGLYEQYF.

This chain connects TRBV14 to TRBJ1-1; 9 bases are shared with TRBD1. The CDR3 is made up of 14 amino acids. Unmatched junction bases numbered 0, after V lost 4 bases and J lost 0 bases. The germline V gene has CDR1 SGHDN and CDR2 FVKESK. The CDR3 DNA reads TGTGCCAGCAGCCGGACAGGGGTGAACACTGAAGCTTTCTTT. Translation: CASSRTGVNTEAFF.

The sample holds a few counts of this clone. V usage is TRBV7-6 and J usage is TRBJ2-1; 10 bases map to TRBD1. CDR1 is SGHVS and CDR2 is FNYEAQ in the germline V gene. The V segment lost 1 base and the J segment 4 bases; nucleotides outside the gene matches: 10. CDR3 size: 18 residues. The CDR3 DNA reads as TGTGCCAGCAGCTTAGGGAGAGCCTGGGACAGGGGTTACAATGAGCAGTTCTTC. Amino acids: CASSLGRAWDRGYNEQFF.

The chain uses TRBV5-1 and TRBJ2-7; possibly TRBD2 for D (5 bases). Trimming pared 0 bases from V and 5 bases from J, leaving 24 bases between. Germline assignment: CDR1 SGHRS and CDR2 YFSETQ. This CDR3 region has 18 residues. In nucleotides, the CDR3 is TGCGCCAGCAGCTTGGCCGGGAACCTAAGGACCTCGATTAACGAGCAGTACTTC. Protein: CASSLAGNLRTSINEQYF.

The CDR3 loop is CASSLRAPETSGGTDTQYF. The DNA of the CDR3 is TGTGCCAGCAGCTTACGGGCCCCCGAGACTAGCGGGGGCACAGATACGCAGTATTTT. V and J are TRBV11-1 and TRBJ2-3; 11 bases line up with TRBD2. CDR1 and CDR2 from the germline V gene are SGHAT and FQDESV (reference sequence). With V trimmed by 2 bases and J by 1 base, 11 bases remained unmatched. This CDR3 region has 19 residues.

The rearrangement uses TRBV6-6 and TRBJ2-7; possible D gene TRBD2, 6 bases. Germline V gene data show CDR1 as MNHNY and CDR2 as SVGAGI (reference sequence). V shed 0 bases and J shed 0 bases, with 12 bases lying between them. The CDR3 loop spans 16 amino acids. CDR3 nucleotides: TGTGCCAGCAGTTACTCGGCGGGGAGGAGCTCCTACGAGCAGTACTTC. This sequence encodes CASSYSAGRSSYEQYF.